This TCR beta chain came from a study of blood T cell repertoires in COVID-19. Across the whole study: The samples span acute and convalescent COVID-19 from the United States, Italy and Spain. Sample material is recorded as cDNA or gDNA derived from T cells, B-cell-depleted T cells, or PBMCs.

CDR1 is LNHDA and CDR2 is SQIVND in the germline V gene (reference sequence). V lost 8 bases and J lost 4, with 14 bases in between. The CDR3 sequence is 13 residues long. Profiled with immunoSEQ multiplex PCR; TCRdb holds only in-frame clones, not every one. The sample holds some 220,000 clones, 85% seen once. The receptor was isolated from a woman between 65 and 79 years old with COVID-19, enrolled during active disease. This chain uses TRBV19 with TRBJ1-1; possible D gene TRBD1, 5 bases. The source material was peripheral blood. CDR3 sequence (DNA): TGTGCCAGTGCTCAGGGAAGTGTCACTGAAGCTTTCTTT. Encoded protein: CASAQGSVTEAFF.